Listed below are T cell receptor beta chains from one sample, sequenced in a study of monozygotic twins with inflammatory bowel disease. TCRdb derives one entry per CDR3 protein from the 5' RACE reads, leaving out DNA. Here the sample table reports some 440,000 distinct CDR3 sequences. Source material: blood. These TCRs come from a human donor with ulcerative colitis or Crohn's disease, or a healthy co-twin of an affected twin (not recorded which). The CDR3 runs from the conserved cysteine through the conserved F or W.

TRBV28	TRBJ1-5	CASRLQGNGQPQHF
TRBV7-2	TRBJ2-3	CASSSGGRETDTQYF
TRBV28	TRBJ2-5	CASSLYRYQETQYF
TRBV5-4	TRBJ1-1	CASSGGQGPAPNTEAFF
TRBV28	TRBJ1-4	CASSLRRAIEEKLFF
TRBV3-1	TRBJ1-1	CASSQALGLTNTEAFF
TRBV7-9	TRBJ2-3	CASSVLRDASSTDTQYF
TRBV5-1	TRBJ2-1	CASSPVGTNNEQFF
TRBV9	TRBJ2-2	CASSVWENTGELFF
TRBV29-1	TRBJ1-2	CSVPGPYYGYTF
TRBV25-1	TRBJ1-6	CASSELTAYNSPLHF
TRBV20-1	TRBJ2-5	CSARFEAGETQYF
TRBV29-1	TRBJ1-1	CSVWNTQAREAFF
TRBV30	TRBJ1-1	CAWSPGGTEAFF
TRBV3-1	TRBJ2-6	CASSPYRDGANVLTF
TRBV28	TRBJ1-1	CASSSLVAAPNTEAFF
TRBV5-1	TRBJ1-3	CASSLGSVAARNTIYF
TRBV20-1	TRBJ2-4	CSASRQGLQGIQYF
TRBV4-2	TRBJ2-1	CASTLRDTDYNEQFF
TRBV5-4	TRBJ2-1	CASSWGLAAINEQFF
TRBV12-3/TRBV12-4	TRBJ1-1	CASRRGWENTEAFF
TRBV21-1	TRBJ1-5	CASSKEKGALGSNQPQHF
TRBV5-1	TRBJ2-1	CASSLATSEYNEQFF
TRBV7-9	TRBJ2-6	CASTLNSGANVLTF
TRBV29-1	TRBJ1-3	CSVEAQPSGNTIYF
TRBV3-1	TRBJ1-1	CASSHAGDYPNTEAFF
TRBV29-1	TRBJ1-2	CSVEGQSEGYTF
TRBV12-3/TRBV12-4	TRBJ2-7	CASSSWDRDYEQYF
TRBV7-6	TRBJ2-1	CASSLLAGGDNEQFF
TRBV6-5	TRBJ2-6	CASSYSSVAGESGANVLTF